A single T cell receptor beta chain is shown here with its context. Its matching antigen is unknown. This entry comes from a study of T-cell memory formation after mild COVID-19. On the study more broadly: TCR clusters mostly belonged to single donors.

The study, taken as a whole, reports: Whether day 37 second-wave clones are SARS-CoV-2-specific was not confirmed.

TCRdb re-derived calls from the 5' RACE reads in MiXCR, one entry per CDR3 protein. The sample has about 200,000 distinct CDR3 sequences, around 17% seen once. The sample taken for sequencing was PBMCs or a T cell subset sorted from them (not recorded which). This clonotype was obtained from an adult woman who had mild COVID-19 (a few samples of this study predate the infection). Cell type and time point are not known.

CDR3 loop: CASSSEGTTFFDEQYF. DNA for the CDR3: TGTGCCAGCAGTTCTGAGGGGACTACCTTCTTCGACGAGCAGTACTTC. V gene TRBV7-2 combines with J gene TRBJ2-7; 7 bases line up with TRBD2. This CDR3 is built from 16 residues. The junction had 16 bases not matched to a gene; V was cut back by 6 bases and J by 5 bases. Germline-derived CDR1 and CDR2 are SGHTA and FQGNSA. Filled out from reference TRBV7-2 and TRBJ2-7, the complete variable domain reads GAGVSQSPSNKVTEKGKDVELRCDPISGHTALYWYRQSLGQGLEFLIYFQGNSAPDKSGLPSDRFSAERTGGSVSTLTIQRTQQEDSAVYLCASSSEGTTFFDEQYFGPGTRLTVT.